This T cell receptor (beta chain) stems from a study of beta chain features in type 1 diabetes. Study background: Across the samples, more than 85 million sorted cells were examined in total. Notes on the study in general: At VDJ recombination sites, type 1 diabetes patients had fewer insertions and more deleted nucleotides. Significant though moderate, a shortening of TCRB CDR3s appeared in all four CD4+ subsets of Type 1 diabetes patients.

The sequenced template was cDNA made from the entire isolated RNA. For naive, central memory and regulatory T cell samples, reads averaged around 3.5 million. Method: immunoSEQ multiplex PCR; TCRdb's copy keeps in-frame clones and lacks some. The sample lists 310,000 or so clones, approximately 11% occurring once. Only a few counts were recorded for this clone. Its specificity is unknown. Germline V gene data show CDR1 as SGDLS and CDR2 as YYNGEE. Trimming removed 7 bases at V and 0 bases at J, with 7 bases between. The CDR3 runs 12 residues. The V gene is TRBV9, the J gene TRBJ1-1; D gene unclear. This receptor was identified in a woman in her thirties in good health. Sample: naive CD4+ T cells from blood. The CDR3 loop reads CASGLMNTEAFF. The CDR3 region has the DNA TGTGCCAGCGGACTAATGAACACTGAAGCTTTCTTT.